This T cell receptor beta chain appears in the sequencing data of a study of T cell responses to AZD1222 COVID-19 vaccine. Notes on this clone: No antigen is known for it.

Second doses were pooled across both intervals (about 4 or about 12 weeks). CDR3 length: 12 residues. Germline trimming cut 5 bases from V and 7 bases from J; bases unmatched to any gene: 4. The germline V gene has CDR1 SGHTA and CDR2 FQGNSA. Regarding the study as a whole: Donors in the cohort were predominantly white British and more often female, and clonal diversity was possibly underestimated.

Method: immunoSEQ multiplex PCR; TCRdb's copy keeps in-frame clones and lacks some. Of about 86,000 clones in the sample, about 88% were seen once. The clonotype was recovered from an adult who received the AZD1222 COVID-19 vaccine. The gene calls are TRBV7-2 and TRBJ1-2; 7 bases match TRBD1. Source: peripheral blood, taken 28 days after the second AZD1222 dose. The CDR3 DNA is TGTGCCAGCAGCCTGAACAGGGGTGGCTACACCTTC. Encoded protein: CASSLNRGGYTF.